These 24 T cell receptor beta chains were sequenced from one sample in a study of CD8 T cells in Susac syndrome. A quantity of 0.5 to 1 ug RNA underwent reverse transcription using random hexamers. TCRdb reanalysed the immunoSEQ multiplex PCR reads using MiXCR and keeps one entry per CDR3 protein. Here the sample spans about 140,000 distinct CDR3 sequences, 94% being singletons. Material for sequencing was CD8+ T cells from PBMCs. These TCRs come from a human donor in good health.

This clonotype was detected only a few times. The rearrangement uses TRBV12-3 or TRBV12-4 and TRBJ2-7, with no clear D. The CDR3 totals 13 residues. Trimming left V 3 bases short and J 5 bases short, with 11 bases between. The CDR3 coding sequence is TGTGCCAGCAGTTTTGGTGGGTTAGACGAGCAGTACTTC. Translation: CASSFGGLDEQYF.

V is TRBV15 and J is TRBJ2-7, with no clear D. The CDR3 runs 13 residues. Trimming stripped 5 bases from V and 0 bases from J, with 8 bases between. The V gene's germline CDR1 is LNHNV and CDR2 YYDKDF (reference sequence). The CDR3 region is CATSPRVSYEQYF. The CDR3 nucleotides are TGTGCCACCAGCCCACGAGTCTCCTACGAGCAGTACTTC. Complete variable domain (other parts from reference TRBV15 and TRBJ2-7): DAMVIQNPRYQVTQFGKPVTLSCSQTLNHNVMYWYQQKSSQAPKLLFHYYDKDFNNEADTPDNFQSRRPNTSFCFLDIRSPGLGDTAMYLCATSPRVSYEQYFGPGTRLTVT.

J is TRBJ1-2 and V is TRBV5-5; a weak D match, TRBD1 (5 bases). The length of the CDR3 is 15 residues. Germline-derived CDR1 and CDR2 are SGHKS and YYEKEE (reference sequence). V gave up 4 bases and J gave up 4 bases, with 17 bases separating them. The CDR3 spells CASSIRDGFGYGYTF. The CDR3 DNA is TGTGCCAGCAGCATCCGGGACGGCTTTGGCTATGGCTACACCTTC.

The chain joins TRBV27 to TRBJ1-1, with a tentative D call TRBD1 (6 bases). Trimming removed 0 bases at V and 11 bases at J, with 10 bases between. The CDR3 is 12 residues long. Germline CDR1 and CDR2: MNHEY and SMNVEV (reference sequence). CDR3 residues: CASSLSPGAAFF. The CDR3 region has the DNA TGTGCCAGCAGTTTATCACCGGGGGCCGCTTTCTTT.

The chain links TRBV7-9 to TRBJ2-5; 9 bases align to TRBD2. Trimming removed 4 bases from V and 2 bases from J; junction bases left unmatched: 5. Germline CDR1 and CDR2: SEHNR and FQNEAQ (reference sequence). This CDR3 contains 15 residues. CDR3 loop: CASSYLLAGQETQYF. The CDR3 nucleotides read TGTGCCAGCAGCTATTTACTAGCGGGTCAAGAGACCCAGTACTTC.

The chain uses TRBV29-1 and TRBJ2-3; either TRBD1 or TRBD2 may fit D (5 bases each). This CDR3 has 13 amino acids. Trimming removed 0 bases at V and 3 bases at J, with 7 bases between. Germline CDR1 and CDR2: SQVTM and ANQGSEA. CDR3 region: CSVEEGETDTQYF. In DNA form, the CDR3 reads TGCAGCGTTGAAGAAGGGGAGACAGATACGCAGTATTTT.

The chain recombines TRBV28 with TRBJ2-1, with TRBD2 identical over 7 bases. Unmatched junction bases numbered 4, after V lost 5 bases and J lost 6 bases. The CDR3 is 13 residues long. Germline lookup yields CDR1 MDHEN and CDR2 SYDVKM. CDR3 loop: CASSPAGVNEQFF. CDR3 coding DNA: TGTGCCAGCAGTCCCGCGGGAGTCAATGAGCAGTTCTTC.

The chain combines TRBV20-1 with TRBJ2-7; TRBD1 matches at 8 bases. The CDR3 covers 11 residues. The germline CDR1 and CDR2 sequences are DFQATT and SNEGSKA (reference sequence). V lost 4 bases, J lost 7 bases, and 3 bases stayed unmatched. CDR3 amino acids: CSATDRAEQYF. CDR3 bases: TGCAGTGCTACGGACAGGGCTGAGCAGTACTTC.

V and J are TRBV6-2 or TRBV6-3 and TRBJ1-5; D possibly corresponds to TRBD1 (5 bases). CDR1 and CDR2 (germline): MNHEY, SVGEGT. The CDR3 sequence is 13 residues long. Trimming pared 8 bases from V and 5 bases from J, leaving 13 bases between. CDR3 protein: CASLRGVDQPQHF. The CDR3, as DNA: TGTGCCAGCCTACGGGGGGTAGATCAGCCCCAGCATTTT.

This clonotype occurred once. This chain connects TRBV20-1 to TRBJ2-3; D not certain. The V gene's germline CDR1 is DFQATT and CDR2 SNEGSKA (reference sequence). Trimming cost V 6 bases and J 2 bases, with 3 bases left between them. There are 10 residues in the CDR3. The CDR3 sequence is CSAYTDTQYF. The CDR3 region has the DNA TGCAGTGCCTACACAGATACGCAGTATTTT.

This chain links TRBV24-1 with TRBJ2-7; D tentatively fits TRBD1 or TRBD2 (6 bases each). The ends were cut back, 7 bases at V and 0 bases at J, with 12 bases in the middle. CDR1 is KGHDR, CDR2 SFDVKD, per germline. This CDR3 is built from 14 residues. CDR3 in DNA: TGTGCCACCAGCCGGAGGGACAACTCCTACGAGCAGTACTTC. Protein sequence: CATSRRDNSYEQYF.

This clonotype appeared a single time. The gene calls are TRBV7-9 and TRBJ2-1; TRBD2 matches 10 bases. The CDR3 runs 15 residues. The V segment lost 5 bases and the J segment 6 bases; nucleotides outside the gene matches: 7. In germline, CDR1 is SEHNR, CDR2 FQNEAQ (reference sequence). This CDR3 reads CASSRPGTSANEQFF. CDR3 DNA sequence: TGTGCCAGCAGCCGGCCCGGGACTAGCGCCAATGAGCAGTTCTTC. Complete variable domain (other parts from reference TRBV7-9 and TRBJ2-1): DTGVSQNPRHKITKRGQNVTFRCDPISEHNRLYWYRQTLGQGPEFLTYFQNEAQLEKSRLLSDRFSAERPKGSFSTLEIQRTEQGDSAMYLCASSRPGTSANEQFFGPGTRLTVL.

The chain combines TRBV7-9 with TRBJ2-1, with 9 bases fitting TRBD1. The CDR3 length is 15 residues. J lost 4 bases, V lost 5 bases, and 6 bases had no gene match. CDR1 is SEHNR, CDR2 FQNEAQ, per germline (reference sequence). For the CDR3, the DNA is TGTGCCAGCAGCCCTTCGGGGACAGGGTACAATGAGCAGTTCTTC. This gives the protein CASSPSGTGYNEQFF.

The genes are TRBV7-8 and TRBJ2-1, with D perhaps matching TRBD1 (6 bases). This CDR3 is 15 amino acids long. Between the trimmed V and J ends, which lost 1 base and 6 bases, there was a span of 13 bases. Germline V CDR1 and CDR2: SGHVS, FQNEAQ. The CDR3 region has the DNA TGTGCCAGCAGCTTAGTGCCAGGGGAGTCCAATGAGCAGTTCTTC. Protein: CASSLVPGESNEQFF.

This chain links TRBV27 with TRBJ2-3, with 10 bases identical to TRBD2. Germline V lookup: CDR1 MNHEY, CDR2 SMNVEV (reference sequence). The CDR3 has 15 amino acids. V dropped 5 bases and J dropped 0; count of bases not matched to a gene: 2. DNA for the CDR3: TGTGCCAGCAGTACTAGCGGGATTAGCACAGATACGCAGTATTTT. Amino acids: CASSTSGISTDTQYF.

This clonotype was observed a handful of times. The CDR3 spells CASSFPGSYEQYF. The CDR3 DNA reads TGTGCCAGCAGTTTCCCCGGGTCCTACGAGCAGTACTTC. The V call is TRBV27, the J call TRBJ2-7; D gene unclear. The germline V and J ends were trimmed by 3 bases and 1 base, with 7 bases remaining between them. The V gene's germline CDR1 is MNHEY and CDR2 SMNVEV (reference sequence). CDR3 length equals 13 residues.

This sequence joins TRBV4-1 and TRBJ2-3; D is perhaps TRBD1 (6 bases). The CDR3 contains 15 residues. The germline V gene has CDR1 MGHRA and CDR2 YSYEKL. Trimming stripped 0 bases from V and 6 bases from J, with 13 bases between. This chain's CDR3 is CASSQEATGWDTQYF. The CDR3 DNA reads TGCGCCAGCAGCCAAGAAGCAACAGGGTGGGATACGCAGTATTTT.

The chain joins TRBV7-9 to TRBJ2-1, with D uncertain. CDR1 and CDR2 from the germline V gene are SEHNR and FQNEAQ (reference sequence). The CDR3 covers 12 residues. V was cut by 4 bases and J by 8 bases, with 9 bases left in between. The CDR3 loop is CASSSPAHEQFF. The CDR3, as DNA: TGTGCCAGCAGCTCCCCCGCCCATGAGCAGTTCTTC.

This rearrangement joins TRBV9 to TRBJ2-1, with 7 nucleotides matching TRBD1. V gave up 3 bases and J gave up 0 bases; unmatched junction bases: 12. This CDR3 comprises 18 residues. CDR1 SGDLS and CDR2 YYNGEE come from the germline V gene. CDR3 in DNA: TGTGCCAGCAGCGGGAGTCAGAGGGGGCAGGGCTCCTACAATGAGCAGTTCTTC. Translated: CASSGSQRGQGSYNEQFF. Together with reference TRBV9 and TRBJ2-1, the CDR3 gives the full variable domain: DSGVTQTPKHLITATGQRVTLRCSPRSGDLSVYWYQQSLDQGLQFLIQYYNGEERAKGNILERFSAQQFPDLHSELNLSSLELGDSALYFCASSGSQRGQGSYNEQFFGPGTRLTVL.

This chain links TRBV13 with TRBJ2-7, with 7 nucleotides matching TRBD1. The CDR3 sequence is 13 residues long. The germline V gene has CDR1 PRHDT and CDR2 FYEKMQ (reference sequence). With 4 bases clipped from V and 7 bases from J, the junction kept 7 bases outside the gene matches. This CDR3 reads CASSSPGQREQYF. The CDR3 DNA sequence: TGTGCCAGCAGCTCTCCGGGACAGAGGGAGCAGTACTTC.

The genes are TRBV7-9 and TRBJ2-2, with a tentative D call TRBD1 (5 bases). This CDR3 has 14 amino acids. Per germline, CDR1 SEHNR and CDR2 FQNEAQ (reference sequence). Trimming removed 6 bases from V and 0 bases from J, with 8 bases in between. CDR3 DNA: TGTGCCAGCAGTCGACAGCCGAACACCGGGGAGCTGTTTTTT. Its translation is CASSRQPNTGELFF. Looking up the rest from reference TRBV7-9 and TRBJ2-2 gives the full variable domain: DTGVSQNPRHKITKRGQNVTFRCDPISEHNRLYWYRQTLGQGPEFLTYFQNEAQLEKSRLLSDRFSAERPKGSFSTLEIQRTEQGDSAMYLCASSRQPNTGELFFGEGSRLTVL.

The chain combines TRBV30 with TRBJ1-2; 8 bases are shared with TRBD1. Losses at the gene ends were 5 bases for V and 7 bases for J; bases not matched to a gene: 3. The V gene's germline CDR1 is GTSNPN and CDR2 SVGIG (reference sequence). This CDR3 region has 11 residues. CDR3 DNA: TGTGCCTGGGAGGACAGGGCTGGCTACACCTTC. This encodes CAWEDRAGYTF.

The rearrangement links TRBV29-1 to TRBJ2-1; 11 bases fit TRBD2. V dropped 1 base and J dropped 9; count of bases not matched to a gene: 11. CDR1 is SQVTM, CDR2 ANQGSEA, per germline. This CDR3 contains 16 residues. The CDR3 protein is CSVEGLLAGELGEQFF. DNA for the CDR3: TGCAGCGTTGAAGGTTTACTAGCGGGAGAGCTGGGTGAGCAGTTCTTC.

V and J are TRBV7-9 and TRBJ2-7; 7 nucleotides match TRBD1. Germline CDR1 reads SEHNR; CDR2 reads FQNEAQ (reference sequence). The CDR3 runs to 12 residues. V dropped 5 bases and J dropped 7; count of bases not matched to a gene: 5. Here the CDR3 reads CASSRDREEQYF. The CDR3 DNA sequence: TGTGCCAGCAGCCGGGACAGAGAAGAGCAGTACTTC.